These 26 T cell receptor beta chains were all obtained from the same sample, sequenced in a study of shared clonotypes between healthy human individuals (dated by TCRdb to the early 2020s). The receptor library was made with the immunoSEQ multiplex PCR assay. TCRdb holds this immuneACCESS table with in-frame rearrangements only. Some clones are missing; in checked studies, unresolved V genes explain under half, and the rest has no known cause. Counted in this sample were 2 million to 2.5 million clones; 90% to 96% of them appeared once. Around 0.13% of the sample rests with the top ten. Sample: naive CD4+ T cells sorted from blood. The cell subset or site label on this specimen signifies: CD45RA+ positively selected. The source of these receptors is a young man in good health.

The chain uses TRBV6-1 and TRBJ1-3; D is unclear. Trimming cost V 2 bases and J 0 bases, with 11 bases left between them. Germline values: CDR1 MNHNS, CDR2 SASEGT. The CDR3 contains 16 residues. Written as DNA, the CDR3 is TGTGCCAGCAGTGAAATTCGGCAGAACTCTGGAAACACCATATATTTT. Translated: CASSEIRQNSGNTIYF.

The chain has TRBV30 and TRBJ1-3; tentative D call: TRBD1 (5 bases). Germline CDR1 and CDR2: GTSNPN and SVGIG (reference sequence). The CDR3 consists of 13 residues. Between the trimmed V and J ends, which lost 6 bases and 1 base, there was a span of 10 bases. The CDR3 DNA reads as TGTGCCTGTTCCAGGGCTTCTGGAAACACCATATATTTT. Translated: CACSRASGNTIYF.

The V and J genes are TRBV5-4 and TRBJ2-1; 9 nucleotides line up with TRBD2. Trimming removed 3 bases from V and 2 bases from J; junction bases left unmatched: 6. CDR3 length: 16 residues. Germline V gene data show CDR1 as SGHNT and CDR2 as YYREEE (reference sequence). The CDR3 nucleotides read TGTGCCAGCAGCTCCTCTAGCGGGAATGCCTACAATGAGCAGTTCTTC. It yields the protein CASSSSSGNAYNEQFF.

The gene calls are TRBV2 and TRBJ1-5; perhaps TRBD1 as D (5 bases). Germline CDR1 SNHLY, CDR2 FYNNEI. V was shortened by 7 bases and J by 2 bases, with 12 bases between the two germline ends. CDR3 length equals 14 residues. The CDR3 region has the DNA TGTGCCAGCAAAGGCGGGGGGGGCAATCAGCCCCAGCATTTT. Encoded protein: CASKGGGGNQPQHF.

Note on this clone: The same CDR3 is also encoded by other DNA sequences in this sample. V gene TRBV6-6 combines with J gene TRBJ2-5; the match to TRBD2 covers 10 bases. The CDR3 runs 14 residues. V lost 5 bases, J lost 1 base, and 1 base stayed unmatched. Germline lookup yields CDR1 MNHNY and CDR2 SVGAGI (reference sequence). The CDR3 spells CASSRTSGQETQYF. As DNA, the CDR3 is TGTGCCAGCAGTCGGACTAGCGGCCAAGAGACCCAGTACTTC.

The V and J genes are TRBV6-1 and TRBJ1-5; TRBD1 aligns across 10 bases. CDR1 is MNHNS, CDR2 SASEGT, per germline. The CDR3 covers 15 residues. Germline trimming cut 5 bases from V and 7 bases from J; bases unmatched to any gene: 8. The CDR3 nucleotides read TGTGCCAGCAGTACCGAAGACAGGGGGCACCAGCCCCAGCATTTT. Translating it yields CASSTEDRGHQPQHF.

The chain has TRBV7-9 and TRBJ2-1, with 12 bases fitting TRBD2. V trimming: 8 bases; J trimming: 8 bases; junction bases outside the gene matches: 13. CDR1 SEHNR and CDR2 FQNEAQ come from the germline V gene (reference sequence). CDR3 length equals 16 residues. The CDR3 is CASSLGLAGGTDEQFF. For the CDR3, the DNA is TGTGCCAGCTCCCTGGGGCTAGCGGGAGGGACCGATGAGCAGTTCTTC.

The chain employs TRBV7-2 and TRBJ2-1; perhaps TRBD2 as D (6 bases). CDR3 length equals 16 residues. Trimming removed 6 bases at V and 0 bases at J, with 15 bases between. Germline CDR1 reads SGHTA; CDR2 reads FQGNSA. The CDR3 loop reads CASRQRRESSYNEQFF. In DNA form, the CDR3 reads TGTGCCAGCAGACAGAGGAGGGAGAGCTCCTACAATGAGCAGTTCTTC.

This chain connects TRBV5-1 to TRBJ2-3; possible D gene TRBD1, 6 bases. In germline, CDR1 is SGHRS, CDR2 YFSETQ. CDR3 length: 15 amino acids. V lost 5 bases to trimming and J lost 0 bases, with 13 bases between them. Written as DNA, the CDR3 is TGCGCCAGCAGAACAGGGTCGATGAGCACAGATACGCAGTATTTT. Translating gives CASRTGSMSTDTQYF.

In the case of this clone: The same CDR3 is also encoded by other DNA sequences in this sample. The V gene is TRBV30, the J gene TRBJ1-2, with D unresolved. CDR3 size: 11 residues. The V end lost 3 bases, the J end lost 5 bases, and 7 bases lay between the germline ends. Germline V gene data show CDR1 as GTSNPN and CDR2 as SVGIG (reference sequence). CDR3 residues: CAWSRGYGYTF. As DNA, the CDR3 is TGTGCCTGGAGCAGAGGTTATGGCTACACCTTC.

CDR3 coding DNA: TGTGCCATCAGGGGTTCGGCGGACACCATATATTTT. Its protein product is CAIRGSADTIYF. The V and J genes are TRBV10-3 and TRBJ1-3; D is ambiguous. With 6 bases removed from V and 8 bases from J, the gap between germline ends came to 11 bases. CDR1 ENHRY and CDR2 SYGVKD come from the germline V gene. The CDR3 runs 12 residues.

This chain connects TRBV5-1 to TRBJ2-1; 13 positions agree with TRBD2. This CDR3 contains 15 residues. Germline V gene lookup returns CDR1 SGHRS and CDR2 YFSETQ. J gave up 7 bases and V 4 bases, and 5 bases lay outside the gene matches. CDR3 sequence reads: CASSVTSGRVNEQFF. The CDR3 DNA is TGCGCCAGCAGCGTCACTAGCGGGAGGGTGAATGAGCAGTTCTTC.

The rearrangement uses TRBV10-2 and TRBJ2-3, with TRBD2 matching 8 bases. The CDR3 contains 16 residues. Germline CDR1 is WSHSY and CDR2 is SAAADI. With V trimmed by 2 bases and J by 6 bases, 10 bases remained unmatched. The CDR3, as DNA: TGCGCCAGCAGTGAGCTGGGGGGACTAGGGTATGATACGCAGTATTTT. Its protein is CASSELGGLGYDTQYF.

The chain uses TRBV28 and TRBJ2-7; D may be TRBD2 (6 bases). Germline CDR1 is MDHEN and CDR2 is SYDVKM. Trimming stripped 4 bases from V and 0 bases from J, with 13 bases between. The CDR3 runs 15 residues. CDR3 bases: TGTGCCAGCAGTTCCTCGGGACTTAGCTCCTACGAGCAGTACTTC. The encoded protein is CASSSSGLSSYEQYF.

This clone showed up just a few times. The same CDR3 also results from other DNA sequences found in this sample. The chain links TRBV5-6 to TRBJ1-1; D unclear. The CDR3 runs to 14 residues. Germline V gives CDR1 SGHDT, CDR2 YYEEEE. Deletions cut 0 bases from V and 1 base from J, with 7 bases between. CDR3 sequence (DNA): TGTGCCAGCAGCTTGGGGGCCAAGAACACTGAAGCTTTCTTT. It codes for CASSLGAKNTEAFF.

The chain joins TRBV18 to TRBJ1-4; D is undetermined. V was pared by 5 bases and J by 0 bases, with 13 bases between. This CDR3 has 16 residues. Germline lookup yields CDR1 KGHSH and CDR2 LQKENI. CDR3 sequence (DNA): TGTGCCAGCTCATCGCGGACGGTGGCAACTAATGAAAAACTGTTTTTT. Translated, it gives CASSSRTVATNEKLFF. Complete variable domain (other parts from reference TRBV18 and TRBJ1-4): NAGVMQNPRHLVRRRGQEARLRCSPMKGHSHVYWYRQLPEEGLKFMVYLQKENIIDESGMPKERFSAEFPKEGPSILRIQQVVRGDSAAYFCASSSRTVATNEKLFFGSGTQLSVL.

V is TRBV6-1 and J is TRBJ1-3, with TRBD1 identical over 9 bases. In germline, CDR1 is MNHNS, CDR2 SASEGT. This CDR3 is 15 amino acids long. V shed 5 bases, J shed 4 bases, and the junction held 6 bases outside the gene matches. The CDR3 reads CASSTRTGVGNTIYF. DNA of the CDR3: TGTGCCAGCAGTACCCGGACAGGGGTCGGAAACACCATATATTTT.

This clone was detected once. The V call is TRBV7-9, the J call TRBJ2-3; TRBD1 aligns across 8 bases. The CDR3 has 17 amino acids. The V and J ends lost 7 bases and 1 base, in that order; junction bases with no gene match: 13. Germline V gene lookup returns CDR1 SEHNR and CDR2 FQNEAQ (reference sequence). CDR3 DNA: TGTGCCAGCATCACGGACAGGGCCGGGAAACGCACAGATACGCAGTATTTT. Its translation is CASITDRAGKRTDTQYF. The full variable domain, in which reference TRBV7-9 and TRBJ2-3 provide the parts outside the CDR3, is DTGVSQNPRHKITKRGQNVTFRCDPISEHNRLYWYRQTLGQGPEFLTYFQNEAQLEKSRLLSDRFSAERPKGSFSTLEIQRTEQGDSAMYLCASITDRAGKRTDTQYFGPGTRLTVL.

This clone came up once. The chain recombines TRBV5-1 with TRBJ1-1, with D possibly being TRBD1 (6 bases). The germline V and J ends were trimmed by 2 bases and 7 bases, with 15 bases remaining between them. Germline CDR1 is SGHRS and CDR2 is YFSETQ. The CDR3 contains 14 residues. The CDR3 loop is CASSLSGGRNEAFF. DNA of the CDR3: TGCGCCAGCAGCTTATCGGGGGGCAGGAATGAAGCTTTCTTT.

This sequence joins TRBV5-4 and TRBJ2-4; 11 nucleotides align to TRBD1. Germline V gives CDR1 SGHNT, CDR2 YYREEE (reference sequence). V shed 0 bases and J 12 bases; nucleotides not matched to a gene: 14. CDR3 length: 17 amino acids. The CDR3 loop reads CASSLAGTGGSIGHQYF. DNA for the CDR3: TGTGCCAGCAGCTTGGCCGGGACAGGGGGAAGCATTGGCCATCAGTACTTC.

The chain couples TRBV5-1 to TRBJ2-7; 10 nucleotides match TRBD2. Germline assignment: CDR1 SGHRS and CDR2 YFSETQ. CDR3 size: 15 residues. Trimming removed 4 bases from V and 6 bases from J; junction bases left unmatched: 10. CDR3 sequence reads: CASSPKTSGPSEQYF. The CDR3 nucleotides are TGCGCCAGCAGCCCTAAGACTAGCGGGCCAAGCGAGCAGTACTTC.

V and J are TRBV7-2 and TRBJ2-1, with a weak D call TRBD1 (5 bases). The V gene's germline CDR1 is SGHTA and CDR2 FQGNSA. Trimming pared 1 base from V and 7 bases from J, leaving 8 bases between. This CDR3 contains 13 residues. CDR3 in amino acids: CASSLVRVNEQFF. Here the CDR3 DNA reads TGTGCCAGCAGCTTAGTCAGGGTTAATGAGCAGTTCTTC.

For this clone: Other DNA sequences in the sample encode the same CDR3. The chain recombines TRBV7-3 with TRBJ1-1, with a possible D match to TRBD1 (5 bases). Germline V lookup: CDR1 SGHTA, CDR2 FQGTGA. The length of the CDR3 is 13 residues. Between the trimmed V and J ends, which lost 4 bases and 1 base, there was a span of 7 bases. The CDR3 sequence: CASSYTGNTEAFF. The CDR3, as DNA: TGTGCCAGCAGCTACACAGGGAACACTGAAGCTTTCTTT. Filled out from reference TRBV7-3 and TRBJ1-1, the complete variable domain reads GAGVSQTPSNKVTEKGKYVELRCDPISGHTALYWYRQSLGQGPEFLIYFQGTGAADDSGLPNDRFFAVRPEGSVSTLKIQRTERGDSAVYLCASSYTGNTEAFFGQGTRLTVV.

A word on this clone: Other DNA sequences in this sample translate to the same CDR3. The chain has TRBV6-1 and TRBJ2-7; D remains ambiguous. There are 13 residues in the CDR3. V lost 3 bases, J lost 1 base, and 7 bases lay in between. The germline gives CDR1 MNHNS, CDR2 SASEGT. The CDR3 reads CASSERSSYEQYF. CDR3 DNA: TGTGCCAGCAGTGAGAGGAGTTCCTACGAGCAGTACTTC.

A word on this clone: The sample carries other DNA sequences with the same CDR3. J is TRBJ2-5 and V is TRBV20-1; D not resolved. The germline V gene has CDR1 DFQATT and CDR2 SNEGSKA (reference sequence). The CDR3 has 10 amino acids. Between the trimmed V and J ends, which lost 6 bases and 1 base, there was a span of 3 bases. CDR3 sequence: CSAFQETQYF. As DNA, the CDR3 is TGCAGTGCCTTCCAAGAGACCCAGTACTTC.

The genes are TRBV6-4 and TRBJ1-6, with D perhaps TRBD1 (5 bases). CDR1 and CDR2 (germline): MRHNA, SNTAGT. This CDR3 region has 14 residues. The ends were cut back, 3 bases at V and 10 bases at J, with 13 bases in the middle. The CDR3: CASSEGTFGSPLHF. The CDR3 nucleotides read TGTGCCAGCAGTGAAGGGACGTTTGGATCACCCCTCCACTTT.